This T cell receptor beta chain originates from a study of T cell repertoires in cytomegalovirus infection (dated by TCRdb to about 2019). With regard to the full study: Donor HLA type was relevant to the analysis, as public TCR beta signatures indicated carriage of CMV infection together with the matching HLA type. Here is what the overall study found, with its caveats: In the ex vivo response, HLA-C-restricted CMV-specific TCR beta clonotypes were dominant, and in two of eight donors the single most frequent clonotype came from this HLA-C-restricted group. In both this cohort and an independent cohort of 300 to 450 donors, the cumulative frequency of public TCR beta family members distinguished carriers of CMV infection plus the relevant HLA type.

This clonotype was recorded many times. The antigen it recognizes is unknown. No base quality values were provided; no much bigger clone lies one nucleotide off. The data were produced on an Illumina HiSeq 1500. TCRdb cleaned the public reads at Q25 with fastp, built clones with MiXCR and kept in-frame beta chains. Each CDR3 protein appears once, grouped with its most common genes and DNA. The sample yields about 740,000 distinct CDR3 sequences; roughly a third were counted once. The top ten constitute around 3% of the sample. CDR1 and CDR2 were assigned from the germline V gene as SGHTA and FQGNSA. The junction carries 16 bases between V and J, which are trimmed by 4 bases and 0 bases respectively. The CDR3 measures 16 amino acids from cysteine to phenylalanine. Only CDR3 DNA remains: 48 bases, in frame from the first base.

The clonotype was recovered from a human donor in good health (CMV status not recorded). Some clones in this sample may be carry-over from other donors' samples. The V and J genes are TRBV7-2 and TRBJ2-7, with TRBD1 perhaps the D gene, on 5 matching bases. Sequencing was done on a sample of PBMCs. In nucleotide form, the sequence is TGTGCCAGCAGCTCGCTAATAGGGGTCTACTCCTACGAGCAGTACTTC. This codes for CASSSLIGVYSYEQYF.